This T cell receptor (beta chain) was obtained from a study of spatial heterogeneity in lung cancer. The wider study: A T cell module score from matched bulk RNA-seq correlated strongly with TCR transcript counts in tumor regions.

Time point in this sample: sample taken at primary tumor resection. TCRdb passed the 5' RACE reads through MiXCR, listing each CDR3 protein once. The data show around 21,000 distinct CDR3 sequences, more than 2.5% seen once. Findings and caveats of the study: Tumors with more nonsynonymous mutations had more expanded intratumoral alpha and beta TCRs.

Ten or more counts support this clonotype. Its target is unknown. The starting material was lung tumor tissue, obtained at surgery. The receptor's source is a male donor with early-stage non-small cell lung cancer.

The CDR3 region is CASSFGDISGNTIYF. In nucleotides, the CDR3 is TGTGCCAGCAGCTTCGGGGACATCTCTGGAAACACCATATATTTT. The chain joins TRBV7-2 to TRBJ1-3, with a weak D call TRBD1 (6 bases). V was shortened by 3 bases and J by 0 bases, with 9 bases between the two germline ends. The V gene's germline CDR1 is SGHTA and CDR2 FQGNSA. The CDR3 contains 15 residues.